Sequencing of this T cell receptor (beta chain) was carried out in a study of cytomegalovirus exposure and HLA in healthy donors. Trimming removed 8 bases at V and 0 bases at J, with 13 bases between. CDR3 length: 14 residues. The germline CDR1 and CDR2 sequences are MNHEY and SVGAGI. Sequencing used immunoSEQ multiplex PCR; TCRdb keeps in-frame clones, though not all of them. This sample yields approximately 130,000 clones, of which about 85% are seen a single time; 2.1% belongs to the top ten. V usage is TRBV6-5 and J usage is TRBJ2-5; D not resolved. The sequence was collected from a woman younger than 45 in good health and CMV-seronegative. The sequencing sample was made of PBMCs. The CDR3 here is CASARSSDQETQYF. DNA for the CDR3: TGTGCCAGCGCGCGGAGCTCAGACCAAGAGACCCAGTACTTC.